Listed here are 9 T cell receptor beta chains from one sample, sequenced in a study of cytomegalovirus exposure and HLA in healthy donors. The PCR used 60 Vbeta and 13 Jbeta primers. Using immunoSEQ multiplex PCR, the repertoire was profiled, and TCRdb retains in-frame clones only, with some absent. The sample has 80,000 to 100,000 clones; 55% to 70% are singletons. Sequencing used PBMCs. The receptors here all came from a woman aged 40 to 50 in good health and CMV-seropositive.

This clone has just a few counts. This rearrangement joins TRBV9 to TRBJ1-2, with 9 bases matching TRBD1. The V and J ends lost 3 bases and 4 bases, in that order; junction bases with no gene match: 4. Germline V CDR1 and CDR2: SGDLS, YYNGEE. The CDR3 covers 14 residues. CDR3 coding DNA: TGTGCCAGCAGCGGTGGACAGGGGCCCTATGGCTACACCTTC. Its translation: CASSGGQGPYGYTF. Using reference TRBV9 and TRBJ1-2 for the parts outside the CDR3, the full variable domain is DSGVTQTPKHLITATGQRVTLRCSPRSGDLSVYWYQQSLDQGLQFLIQYYNGEERAKGNILERFSAQQFPDLHSELNLSSLELGDSALYFCASSGGQGPYGYTFGSGTRLTVV.

V usage is TRBV28 and J usage is TRBJ2-7, with D perhaps matching TRBD2 (6 bases). V was cut by 5 bases and J by 5 bases, with 19 bases left in between. The CDR3 spans 15 residues. The germline gives CDR1 MDHEN, CDR2 SYDVKM. DNA of the CDR3: TGTGCCAGCAGTCCGGGGACTTATTCCCTCCACGAGCAGTACTTC. Translation gives CASSPGTYSLHEQYF.

This chain connects TRBV5-8 to TRBJ1-2, with 9 bases identical to TRBD1. The CDR3 is made up of 17 amino acids. Germline loops: CDR1 SGHTS, CDR2 YDEGEE. The ends lost 0 bases at V and 3 bases at J; junction bases unmatched: 9. The CDR3 loop reads CASSLGLGTGTDYGYTF. For the CDR3, the DNA is TGTGCCAGCAGCTTGGGTCTTGGGACAGGGACGGACTATGGCTACACCTTC.

This chain's CDR3 is CASSPGTSGRHTDTQYF. The CDR3 DNA is TGTGCCAGCAGCCCCGGGACTAGCGGGAGGCACACAGATACGCAGTATTTT. The chain couples TRBV11-2 to TRBJ2-3; 15 nucleotides line up with TRBD2. Germline values: CDR1 SGHAT, CDR2 FQNNGV. This CDR3 region has 17 residues. Unmatched junction bases numbered 5, after V lost 5 bases and J lost 2 bases.

The chain combines TRBV2 with TRBJ1-2; D is possibly TRBD1 (5 bases). The CDR3 is 13 residues long. The germline V gene encodes CDR1 SNHLY and CDR2 FYNNEI. Trimming took 6 bases from V and 0 from J, leaving 8 bases between them. The CDR3 here is CASRDTPNYGYTF. For the CDR3, the DNA is TGTGCCAGCAGGGACACACCTAACTATGGCTACACCTTC.

The chain links TRBV28 to TRBJ2-5; D gene unclear. V lost 5 bases and J 2 bases, leaving 3 bases between the germline ends. CDR1 is MDHEN, CDR2 SYDVKM, per germline. The CDR3 consists of 11 residues. The CDR3 region has the DNA TGTGCCAGCAGTCAACAAGAGACCCAGTACTTC. It is translated as CASSQQETQYF. Full variable domain (missing parts from reference TRBV28 and TRBJ2-5): DVKVTQSSRYLVKRTGEKVFLECVQDMDHENMFWYRQDPGLGLRLIYFSYDVKMKEKGDIPEGYSVSREKKERFSLILESASTNQTSMYLCASSQQETQYFGPGTRLLVL.

The chain carries TRBV5-4 and TRBJ2-3, with 16 bases identical to TRBD2. CDR3 length: 15 residues. V gave up 4 bases and J gave up 8 bases; unmatched junction bases: 4. The germline CDR1 and CDR2 sequences are SGHNT and YYREEE (reference sequence). The CDR3 is CASSPGLAGGGTQYF. The CDR3 DNA follows: TGTGCCAGCAGCCCGGGACTAGCGGGAGGGGGTACGCAGTATTTT. The full variable domain, in which reference TRBV5-4 and TRBJ2-3 provide the parts outside the CDR3, is ETGVTQSPTHLIKTRGQQVTLRCSSQSGHNTVSWYQQALGQGPQFIFQYYREEENGRGNFPPRFSGLQFPNYSSELNVNALELDDSALYLCASSPGLAGGGTQYFGPGTRLTVL.

V is TRBV7-9 and J is TRBJ2-3, with D perhaps TRBD1 (6 bases). CDR1 SEHNR and CDR2 FQNEAQ come from the germline V gene (reference sequence). The CDR3 loop spans 16 amino acids. The ends were cut back, 1 base at V and 2 bases at J, with 13 bases in the middle. The CDR3 is CASSLVTGSHTDTQYF. The CDR3 bases are TGTGCCAGCAGCTTAGTCACAGGGTCCCACACAGATACGCAGTATTTT.

The V gene is TRBV13, the J gene TRBJ2-7, with 9 bases aligning to TRBD2. V dropped 4 bases and J dropped 4; count of bases not matched to a gene: 11. The CDR3 spans 16 residues. Per germline, CDR1 PRHDT and CDR2 FYEKMQ (reference sequence). The CDR3 region is CASSSNADSGRYEQYF. CDR3 nucleotides: TGTGCCAGCAGCTCCAATGCTGATAGCGGGAGATACGAGCAGTACTTC.